Each of the 5 T cell receptor beta chains below was sequenced from the same sample in a study of cytomegalovirus exposure and HLA in healthy donors. 13 Jbeta primers and 60 Vbeta primers were used for the PCR. Some clones are missing from TCRdb's copy, which holds only in-frame ones; the method was immunoSEQ multiplex PCR. The sample yields roughly 200,000 clones, approximately 90% seen once. The sample taken for sequencing was PBMCs. The source of these receptors is a woman under 30 in good health and CMV-seronegative.

V usage is TRBV30 and J usage is TRBJ2-1; TRBD2 agrees at 11 bases. Per germline, CDR1 GTSNPN and CDR2 SVGIG (reference sequence). V lost 5 bases to trimming and J lost 3 bases; unmatched junction nucleotides: 12. The CDR3 is made up of 17 amino acids. This CDR3 is CAWERTLTSGVYNEQFF. The CDR3 bases are TGTGCCTGGGAACGGACACTGACTAGCGGGGTCTACAATGAGCAGTTCTTC.

This chain uses TRBV9 with TRBJ2-1; TRBD2 matches at 9 bases. Per the germline V gene, CDR1 is SGDLS and CDR2 is YYNGEE. The CDR3 is made up of 16 amino acids. J was trimmed by 8 bases and V by 3 bases; bases with no gene match: 12. CDR3 coding DNA: TGTGCCAGCAGCGAGGGGGGCGGGGGGGCCGAATATGAGCAGTTCTTC. Translation gives CASSEGGGGAEYEQFF.

V usage is TRBV4-1 and J usage is TRBJ1-2; possibly TRBD1 for D (6 bases). Per the germline V gene, CDR1 is MGHRA and CDR2 is YSYEKL. V was pared by 2 bases and J by 8 bases, with 12 bases between. The CDR3 covers 13 residues. CDR3 protein: CASSQPTGIGYTF. Written as DNA, the CDR3 is TGCGCCAGCAGCCAACCCACAGGGATAGGCTACACCTTC.

The chain recombines TRBV18 with TRBJ1-1, with 7 bases fitting TRBD1. The ends lost 5 bases at V and 7 bases at J; junction bases unmatched: 10. CDR1 and CDR2 from the germline V gene are KGHSH and LQKENI. The CDR3 covers 14 residues. CDR3 DNA: TGTGCCAGCTCAATCGACAGGGAGAGCCGTGAAGCTTTCTTT. It codes for CASSIDRESREAFF. The whole variable domain, remainder taken from reference TRBV18 and TRBJ1-1, is NAGVMQNPRHLVRRRGQEARLRCSPMKGHSHVYWYRQLPEEGLKFMVYLQKENIIDESGMPKERFSAEFPKEGPSILRIQQVVRGDSAAYFCASSIDRESREAFFGQGTRLTVV.

J is TRBJ2-2 and V is TRBV7-9, with 14 bases matching TRBD2. Germline trimming cut 5 bases from V and 6 bases from J; bases unmatched to any gene: 5. The germline CDR1 and CDR2 sequences are SEHNR and FQNEAQ (reference sequence). This CDR3 region has 16 residues. The CDR3 DNA follows: TGTGCCAGCAGCGCACGACTAGCGGGAGGGCCCGGGGAGCTGTTTTTT. As protein: CASSARLAGGPGELFF.